Given below is one T cell receptor beta chain in context. Its antigen is not known. Combining a sample-barcoded 5' primer with a J-beta primer mix, a second PCR ran for roughly 7 to 11 cycles. Via MiXCR, TCRdb re-called the 5' RACE reads, giving one row per CDR3 protein. The repertoire holds about 1.8 million distinct CDR3 sequences, with less than 50% as singletons. The data derive from a study of blood T cells in healthy people across ages. General study findings and limits: Unknown donor CMV status possibly confounded expanded clonotype changes. Diversity was estimated from one million T cells, and these estimates were considered underestimates.

Sequencing was carried out using blood. The receptor was isolated from a woman in her 40s in good health.

CDR3 sequence: CASASTGGSGHWNYGYTF. The DNA of the CDR3 is TGTGCCAGCGCATCAACGGGGGGATCGGGACATTGGAACTATGGCTACACCTTC. This chain connects TRBV7-8 to TRBJ1-2; TRBD1 is a possible D gene (6 bases). Germline CDR1 SGHVS, CDR2 FQNEAQ. CDR3 size: 18 residues. V lost 8 bases and J 2 bases, leaving 27 bases between the germline ends.